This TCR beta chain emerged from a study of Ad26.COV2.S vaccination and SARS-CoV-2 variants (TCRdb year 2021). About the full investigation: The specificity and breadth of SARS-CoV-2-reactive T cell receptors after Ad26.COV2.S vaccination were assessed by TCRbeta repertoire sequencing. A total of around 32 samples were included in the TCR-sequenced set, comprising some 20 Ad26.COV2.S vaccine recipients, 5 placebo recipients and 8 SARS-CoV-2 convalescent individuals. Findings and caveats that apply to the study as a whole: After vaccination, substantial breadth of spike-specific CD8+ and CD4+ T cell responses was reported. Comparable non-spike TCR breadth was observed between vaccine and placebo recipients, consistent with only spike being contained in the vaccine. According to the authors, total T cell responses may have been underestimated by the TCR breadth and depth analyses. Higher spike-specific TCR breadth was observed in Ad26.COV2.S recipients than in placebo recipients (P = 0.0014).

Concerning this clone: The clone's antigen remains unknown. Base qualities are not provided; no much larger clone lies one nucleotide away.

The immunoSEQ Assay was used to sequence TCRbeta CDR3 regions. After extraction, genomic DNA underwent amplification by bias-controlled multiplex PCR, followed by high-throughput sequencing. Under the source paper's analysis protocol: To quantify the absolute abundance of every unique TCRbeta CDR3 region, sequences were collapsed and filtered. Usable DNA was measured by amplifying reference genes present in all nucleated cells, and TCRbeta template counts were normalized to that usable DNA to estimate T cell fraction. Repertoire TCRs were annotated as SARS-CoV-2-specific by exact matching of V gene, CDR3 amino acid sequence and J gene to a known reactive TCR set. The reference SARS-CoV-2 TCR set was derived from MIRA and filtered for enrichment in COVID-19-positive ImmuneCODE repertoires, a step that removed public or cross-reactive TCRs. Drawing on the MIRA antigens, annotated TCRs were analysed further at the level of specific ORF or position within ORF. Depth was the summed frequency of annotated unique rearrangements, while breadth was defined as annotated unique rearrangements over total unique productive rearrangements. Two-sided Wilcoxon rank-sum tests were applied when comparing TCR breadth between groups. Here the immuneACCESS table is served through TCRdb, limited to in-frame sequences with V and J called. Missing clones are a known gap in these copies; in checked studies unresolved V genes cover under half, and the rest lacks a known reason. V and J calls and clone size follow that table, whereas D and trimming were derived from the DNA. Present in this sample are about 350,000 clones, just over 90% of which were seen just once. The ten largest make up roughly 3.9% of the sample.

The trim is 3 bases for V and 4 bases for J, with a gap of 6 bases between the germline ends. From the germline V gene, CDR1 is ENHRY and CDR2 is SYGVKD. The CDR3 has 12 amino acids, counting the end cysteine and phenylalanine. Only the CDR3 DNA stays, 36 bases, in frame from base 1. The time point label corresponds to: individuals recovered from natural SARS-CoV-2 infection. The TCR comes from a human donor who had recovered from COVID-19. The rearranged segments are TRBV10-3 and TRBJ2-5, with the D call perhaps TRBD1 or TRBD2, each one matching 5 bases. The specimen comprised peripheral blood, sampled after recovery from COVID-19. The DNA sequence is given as TGTGCCATCAGTGATGGGGGAGAGACCCAGTACTTC. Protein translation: CAISDGGETQYF.